These 17 T cell receptor beta chains came from one sample sequenced in a study of shared clonotypes between healthy human individuals. Using immunoSEQ multiplex PCR, the repertoire was profiled, and TCRdb retains in-frame clones only, with some absent. Among some 1,100,000 clones listed, more than 75% were seen once. Sequenced: memory CD4+ T cells from PBMCs. Described subset: CD45RA-negative fraction. These receptors all stem from a man aged 18-30 years in good health. Some clones in this sample may be carry-over from other donors' samples.

For this clone: The sample contains more than one DNA sequence encoding this CDR3. The V call is TRBV6-5, the J call TRBJ1-1; 7 bases fit TRBD1. This CDR3 is 14 amino acids long. CDR1 and CDR2 from the germline V gene are MNHEY and SVGAGI. V was pared by 6 bases and J by 0 bases, with 4 bases of the junction left unmatched. The chain's CDR3 is CASSRGQLNTEAFF. The DNA for the CDR3 is TGTGCCAGCAGCCGGGGACAGCTGAACACTGAAGCTTTCTTT.

The chain links TRBV6-5 to TRBJ2-1; D gene uncertain. The CDR3 contains 14 residues. Between the trimmed V and J ends, which lost 4 bases and 7 bases, there was a span of 14 bases. Germline loops: CDR1 MNHEY, CDR2 SVGAGI. The CDR3 DNA follows: TGTGCCAGCAGTTCCCAGACACTTCCTAATGAGCAGTTCTTC. Protein sequence: CASSSQTLPNEQFF.

The chain combines TRBV7-7 with TRBJ2-5; unclear D gene. The germline gives CDR1 SSHAT, CDR2 FNYEAQ (reference sequence). Deletions cut 8 bases from V and 1 base from J, with 17 bases between. This CDR3 is 15 amino acids long. The CDR3 spells CASGPVGNLQETQYF. CDR3 sequence (DNA): TGTGCCAGCGGCCCCGTAGGGAACCTCCAAGAGACCCAGTACTTC.

For this clone: A read error may produce the germline difference seen at one junction end. The V and J genes are TRBV11-2 and TRBJ2-2; D perhaps matches TRBD2 (5 bases). The CDR3 runs to 14 residues. The germline CDR1 and CDR2 sequences are SGHAT and FQNNGV. CDR3 nucleotides: TGTGCCAGCAGCACCCCAAGGAACACCGGGGAGCCGTTTTTT. Amino acid sequence: CASSTPRNTGEPFF.

This clone was detected only a few times. The rearrangement uses TRBV7-8 and TRBJ1-1; no firm D call. Trimming shortened V by 4 bases and J by 10 bases, and 19 bases separated the two germline ends. Germline CDR1 is SGHVS and CDR2 is FQNEAQ. The CDR3 runs 14 residues. CDR3 protein: CASSSRETTTAAFF. CDR3 coding DNA: TGTGCCAGCAGCTCAAGGGAAACCACGACGGCAGCTTTCTTT.

The gene calls are TRBV12-5 and TRBJ2-1; 10 bases fit TRBD1. The CDR3 covers 14 residues. Germline CDR1 and CDR2: LGHNT and FRNRAP. The V and J ends lost 6 bases and 3 bases, in that order; junction bases with no gene match: 2. CDR3 nucleotides: TGTGCTAGTGGGACAGGGGGCAACTACAATGAGCAGTTCTTC. Its protein is CASGTGGNYNEQFF.

This chain uses TRBV25-1 with TRBJ2-7; 11 nucleotides match TRBD1. The CDR3 totals 13 residues. The V and J ends lost 7 bases and 5 bases, in that order; junction bases with no gene match: 4. The V gene's germline CDR1 is MGHDK and CDR2 SYGVNS. This CDR3 reads CASTPGQGDEQYF. In nucleotides, the CDR3 is TGTGCCAGCACGCCGGGACAGGGGGACGAGCAGTACTTC.

The chain is built from TRBV29-1 and TRBJ1-2; no reliable D call. Germline V gene data show CDR1 as SQVTM and CDR2 as ANQGSEA. Trimming cost V 1 base and J 4 bases, with 4 bases left between them. The CDR3 is 11 amino acids. CDR3 coding DNA: TGCAGCGTTGAAGCCACCTATGGCTACACCTTC. Translated: CSVEATYGYTF. Full variable domain (rest looked up from reference TRBV29-1 and TRBJ1-2): SAVISQKPSRDICQRGTSLTIQCQVDSQVTMMFWYRQQPGQSLTLIATANQGSEATYESGFVIDKFPISRPNLTFSTLTVSNMSPEDSSIYLCSVEATYGYTFGSGTRLTVV.

This clone was seen a handful of times. This rearrangement joins TRBV19 to TRBJ1-1, with D perhaps TRBD1 (5 bases). The germline V gene has CDR1 LNHDA and CDR2 SQIVND (reference sequence). The ends were cut back, 6 bases at V and 5 bases at J, with 16 bases in the middle. The CDR3 extends over 14 amino acids. The chain's CDR3 is CASSSTHSGTEAFF. In DNA, the CDR3 is TGTGCCAGTAGCTCGACGCATTCAGGGACTGAAGCTTTCTTT.

This clone was counted between two and nine times. The same CDR3 arises from other DNA sequences in this sample as well. The rearrangement links TRBV7-3 to TRBJ1-1; D ambiguous. There are 13 residues in the CDR3. V dropped 0 bases and J dropped 1 base, with 3 bases sitting between them. The germline V gene has CDR1 SGHTA and CDR2 FQGTGA. This CDR3 reads CASSLTRNTEAFF. The CDR3 nucleotides read TGTGCCAGCAGCTTAACACGGAACACTGAAGCTTTCTTT.

The DNA for the CDR3 is TGCGCCAGCAGCTTGGACGAGGGTTCCTACAATGAGCAGTTCTTC. Protein product: CASSLDEGSYNEQFF. The rearrangement joins TRBV5-1 to TRBJ2-1, with D tentatively TRBD2 (5 bases). The CDR3 loop spans 15 amino acids. V lost 0 bases, J lost 1 base, and 8 bases lay in between. The germline V gene encodes CDR1 SGHRS and CDR2 YFSETQ.

This clone was observed a few times. The V gene is TRBV7-2, the J gene TRBJ2-1; 10 positions agree with TRBD1. The CDR3 runs to 16 residues. V lost 5 bases to trimming and J lost 0 bases; unmatched junction nucleotides: 4. The germline gives CDR1 SGHTA, CDR2 FQGNSA. The chain's CDR3 is CASSAGQGISYNEQFF. The CDR3 nucleotides read TGTGCCAGCAGCGCGGGACAGGGGATCTCCTACAATGAGCAGTTCTTC.

The rearrangement uses TRBV5-6 and TRBJ1-1; D gene ambiguous. CDR1 and CDR2 (germline): SGHDT, YYEEEE. This CDR3 has 15 residues. The germline V and J ends were trimmed by 3 bases and 1 base, with 13 bases remaining between them. The DNA of the CDR3 is TGTGCCAGCAGCTCCGCCCCCGGCGGGAACACTGAAGCTTTCTTT. Translation gives CASSSAPGGNTEAFF.

The rearrangement joins TRBV27 to TRBJ1-1; D unclear. Per germline, CDR1 MNHEY and CDR2 SMNVEV (reference sequence). V lost 5 bases to trimming and J lost 3 bases, with 13 bases between them. The CDR3 spans 14 residues. CDR3 amino acids: CASSPRGVDTEAFF. CDR3 in DNA: TGTGCCAGCAGTCCCCGGGGAGTAGACACTGAAGCTTTCTTT.

This sequence joins TRBV2 and TRBJ1-1; D is ambiguous. CDR3 size: 14 residues. Trimming cost V 4 bases and J 3 bases, with 12 bases left between them. CDR1 is SNHLY and CDR2 is FYNNEI in the germline V gene. CDR3 nucleotides: TGTGCCAGCAGTGTGTCGGGGTACGACACTGAAGCTTTCTTT. Protein: CASSVSGYDTEAFF.

The chain employs TRBV6-5 and TRBJ1-5; TRBD1 aligns across 7 bases. In germline, CDR1 is MNHEY, CDR2 SVGAGI. The CDR3 sequence is 15 residues long. V trimming: 5 bases; J trimming: 3 bases; junction bases outside the gene matches: 7. The DNA for the CDR3 is TGTGCCAGCAGTCCTCGGGACAGAGACAATCAGCCCCAGCATTTT. Translation: CASSPRDRDNQPQHF.

In its sample, this clone was seen once. This sequence joins TRBV29-1 and TRBJ2-1, with 12 bases that match TRBD2. Germline V gene lookup returns CDR1 SQVTM and CDR2 ANQGSEA. Trimming at V came to 2 bases and at J to 6 bases, leaving 5 bases not matched to a gene. The CDR3 is made up of 15 amino acids. Here the CDR3 DNA reads TGCAGCGTTGAACTAGCGGGAGGGCCGGGCAATGAGCAGTTCTTC. Its protein product is CSVELAGGPGNEQFF.